This T cell receptor beta chain was captured by sequencing in a study of shared clonotypes between healthy human individuals. The CDR3 has 13 residues. Trimming removed 3 bases from V and 6 bases from J, with 12 bases in between. CDR1 is SGHVS and CDR2 is FNYEAQ in the germline V gene. The table came from immunoSEQ multiplex PCR; TCRdb's copy has only in-frame clones and leaves some out. Found here are about 820,000 clones, 80% to 95% of them singletons; the top ten hold around 24%. The naive CD8 subset, CD45RO-negative cells positively selected for CCR7, excluded terminally differentiated effector memory CD45RA+ cells.

The material sequenced was naive CD8+ T cells sorted from blood. The chain employs TRBV7-6 and TRBJ2-7; a possible D gene is TRBD1 (6 bases). The receptor was derived from a man between 25 and 39 years old in good health. In DNA form, the CDR3 reads TGTGCCAGCAGCTTGAGGCAGGGGCTCGAGCAGTACTTC. It encodes CASSLRQGLEQYF.